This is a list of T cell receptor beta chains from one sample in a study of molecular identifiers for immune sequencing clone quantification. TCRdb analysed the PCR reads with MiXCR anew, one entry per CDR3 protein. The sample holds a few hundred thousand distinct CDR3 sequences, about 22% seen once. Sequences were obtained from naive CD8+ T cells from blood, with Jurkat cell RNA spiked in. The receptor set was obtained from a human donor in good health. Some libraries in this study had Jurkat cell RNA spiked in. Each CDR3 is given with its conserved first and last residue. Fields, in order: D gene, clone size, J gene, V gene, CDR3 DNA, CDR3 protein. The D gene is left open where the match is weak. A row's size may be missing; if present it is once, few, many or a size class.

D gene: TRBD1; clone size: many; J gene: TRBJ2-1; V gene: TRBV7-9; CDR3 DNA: TGTGCCAGCAGTTACGGACAGGGGGCGTTTAATGAGCAGTTCTTC; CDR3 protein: CASSYGQGAFNEQFF
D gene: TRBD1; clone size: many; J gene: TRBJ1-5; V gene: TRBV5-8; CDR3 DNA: TGTGCCAGCAGCCTAAGGGGGCCCGATCAGCCCCAGCATTTT; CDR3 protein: CASSLRGPDQPQHF
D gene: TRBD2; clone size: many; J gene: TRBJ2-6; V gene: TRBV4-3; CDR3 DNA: TGCGCCAGCAGCCAAGATCGGGGGGGCGCTGGGGCCAACGTCCTGACTTTC; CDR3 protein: CASSQDRGGAGANVLTF
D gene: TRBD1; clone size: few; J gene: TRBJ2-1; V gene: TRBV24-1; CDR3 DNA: TGTGCCACCAGTGAAGGTAGAGGGGGCGTGAATGAGCAGTTCTTC; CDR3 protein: CATSEGRGGVNEQFF
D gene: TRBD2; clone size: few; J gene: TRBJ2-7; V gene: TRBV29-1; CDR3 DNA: TGCAGCGGTCTAGCGGACACCTACGAGCAGTACTTC; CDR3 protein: CSGLADTYEQYF
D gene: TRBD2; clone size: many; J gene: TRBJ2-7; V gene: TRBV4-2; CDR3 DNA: TGTGCCAGCAGCCTCTCCCTAGCGGCCTACTACGAGCAGTACTTC; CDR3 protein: CASSLSLAAYYEQYF
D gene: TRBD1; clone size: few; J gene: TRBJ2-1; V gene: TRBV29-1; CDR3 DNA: TGCAGCGTTGATACAGGGGGGGAGCAGTTCTTC; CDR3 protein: CSVDTGGEQFF
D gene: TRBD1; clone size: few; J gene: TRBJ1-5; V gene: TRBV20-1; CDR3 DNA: TGCAGTGCTCCTACCGGGACAGGGGGCGTCGAAGGGTATCAGCCCCAGCATTTT; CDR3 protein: CSAPTGTGGVEGYQPQHF
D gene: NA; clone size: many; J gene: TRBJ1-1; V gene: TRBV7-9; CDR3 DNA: TGTGCCAGCAGCCCGCGACATCCTGAAGCTTTCTTT; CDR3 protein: CASSPRHPEAFF
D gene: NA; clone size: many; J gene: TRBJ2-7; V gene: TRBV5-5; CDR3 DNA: TGTGCCAGCAGTAGTGACCAGGACCTCTACGAGCAGTACTTC; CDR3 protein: CASSSDQDLYEQYF
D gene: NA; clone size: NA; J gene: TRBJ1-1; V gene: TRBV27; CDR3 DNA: TGTGCCAGCAGTCTGCTCCCGTTGAACACTGAAGCTTTCTTT; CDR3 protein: CASSLLPLNTEAFF
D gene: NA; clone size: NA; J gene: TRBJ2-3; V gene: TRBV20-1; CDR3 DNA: TGCAGTGCTAGTGGAAGAGACTGGGATACGCAGTATTTT; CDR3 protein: CSASGRDWDTQYF
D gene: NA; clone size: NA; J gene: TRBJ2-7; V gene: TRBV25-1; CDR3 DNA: TGTGCCAGCAGTGAATCAGTGGACGAGCAGTACTTC; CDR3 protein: CASSESVDEQYF
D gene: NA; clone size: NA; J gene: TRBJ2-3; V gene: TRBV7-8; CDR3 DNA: TGTGCCAGCAGCTTAAGGGGGAATGTCGCAGATACGCAGTATTTT; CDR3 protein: CASSLRGNVADTQYF
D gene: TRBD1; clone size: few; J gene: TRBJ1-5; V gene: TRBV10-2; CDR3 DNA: TGCGCCAGCAGTGAGCGACAGGGGGTTAGTCAGCCCCAGCATTTT; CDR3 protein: CASSERQGVSQPQHF
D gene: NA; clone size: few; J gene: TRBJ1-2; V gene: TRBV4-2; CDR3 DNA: TGTGCCAGCAGCCAAGATCAGAGTTCATCTAACTATGGCTACACCTTC; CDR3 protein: CASSQDQSSSNYGYTF
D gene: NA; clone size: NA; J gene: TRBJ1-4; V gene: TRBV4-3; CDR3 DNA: TGCGCCAGCTCCTGGGCGGATGGTGAAAAACTGTTTTTT; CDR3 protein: CASSWADGEKLFF
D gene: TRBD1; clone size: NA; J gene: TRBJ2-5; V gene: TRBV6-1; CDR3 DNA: TGTGCCAGCAGTGCAACCGCGGCTCTACAGGGGTCGGACCAAGAGACCCAGTACTTC; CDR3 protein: CASSATAALQGSDQETQYF
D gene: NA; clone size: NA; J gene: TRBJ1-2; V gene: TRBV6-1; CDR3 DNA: TGTGCCAGCAGTGATTCGGGCTGGATAAACTATGGCTACACCTTC; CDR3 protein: CASSDSGWINYGYTF
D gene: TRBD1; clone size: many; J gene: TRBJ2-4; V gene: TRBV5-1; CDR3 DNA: TGCGCCAGCAGCTGGGACAGTAGCAACATTCAGTACTTC; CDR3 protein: CASSWDSSNIQYF
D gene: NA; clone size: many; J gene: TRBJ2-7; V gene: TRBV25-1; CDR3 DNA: TGTGCCAGCAGTGACTTGGGTTACAACGAGCAGTACTTC; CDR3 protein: CASSDLGYNEQYF
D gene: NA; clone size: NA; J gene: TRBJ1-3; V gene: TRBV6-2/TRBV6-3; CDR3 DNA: TGTGCCAGCACAACCCACTCTGGAAGCACCATATATTTT; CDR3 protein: CASTTHSGSTIYF
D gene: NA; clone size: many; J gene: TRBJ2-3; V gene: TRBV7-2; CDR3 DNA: TGTGCCAGCAGCTTATCCTGGGCAGGGGAAATCACAGATACGCAGTATTTT; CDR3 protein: CASSLSWAGEITDTQYF
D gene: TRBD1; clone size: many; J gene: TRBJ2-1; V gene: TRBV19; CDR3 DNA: TGTGCCAGTAGTATCTTCCCAGGGGGTGATGAGCAGTTCTTC; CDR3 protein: CASSIFPGGDEQFF
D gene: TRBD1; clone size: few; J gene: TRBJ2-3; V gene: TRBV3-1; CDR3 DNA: TGTGCCAGCAGCCCGACGCCGGACAGGGGGTGGGCAGATACGCAGTATTTT; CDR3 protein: CASSPTPDRGWADTQYF
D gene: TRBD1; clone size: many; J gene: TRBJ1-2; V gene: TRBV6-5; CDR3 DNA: TGTGCCAGCAGATCAAGGGACAGCGGTCGCTATGGCTACACCTTC; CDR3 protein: CASRSRDSGRYGYTF
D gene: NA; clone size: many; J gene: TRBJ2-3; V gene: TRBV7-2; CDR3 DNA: TGTGCCAGCAGCTTCAGCAAAAGAGGGTCAGATACGCAGTATTTT; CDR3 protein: CASSFSKRGSDTQYF
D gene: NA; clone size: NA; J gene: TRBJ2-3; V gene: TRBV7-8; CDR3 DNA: TGTGCCAGCAGCTTCTGGGGAGATACGCAGTATTTT; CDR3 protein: CASSFWGDTQYF
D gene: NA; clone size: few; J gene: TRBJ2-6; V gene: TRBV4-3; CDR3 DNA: TGCGCCAGCAGCCAACGGTCGGGGGCCAACGTCCTGACTTTC; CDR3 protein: CASSQRSGANVLTF
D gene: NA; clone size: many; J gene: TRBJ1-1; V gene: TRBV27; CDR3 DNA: TGTGCCAGCAGTACCGCCACTGAAGCTTTCTTT; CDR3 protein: CASSTATEAFF
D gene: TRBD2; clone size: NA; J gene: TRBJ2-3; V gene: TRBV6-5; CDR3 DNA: TGTGCCAGCAGTTACTCCGGACTAGCGGGAGGGCCTAGTACAGATACGCAGTATTTT; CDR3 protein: CASSYSGLAGGPSTDTQYF
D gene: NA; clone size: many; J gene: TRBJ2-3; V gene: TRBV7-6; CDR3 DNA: TGTGCCAGCAGCTTAGTAGTATCCCCAGATACGCAGTATTTT; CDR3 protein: CASSLVVSPDTQYF
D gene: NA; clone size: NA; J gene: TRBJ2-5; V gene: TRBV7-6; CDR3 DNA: TGTGCCAGCAGCTTATTGAGGACACTCGGCGCAGAGACCCAGTACTTC; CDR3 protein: CASSLLRTLGAETQYF
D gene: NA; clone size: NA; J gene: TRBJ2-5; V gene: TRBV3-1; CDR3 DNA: TGTGCCAGCAGCCACACGCCGCGCGTCGAAGAGACCCAGTACTTC; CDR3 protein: CASSHTPRVEETQYF
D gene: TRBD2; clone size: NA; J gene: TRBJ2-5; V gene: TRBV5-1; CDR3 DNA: TGCGCCAGCAGCTTTATGGGACTAGCGGGGCAAGAGACCCAGTACTTC; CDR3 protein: CASSFMGLAGQETQYF
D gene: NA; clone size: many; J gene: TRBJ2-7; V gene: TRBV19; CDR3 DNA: TGTGCCAGTAGTATTCTGGGGACCGACTACGAGCAGTACTTC; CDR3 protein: CASSILGTDYEQYF
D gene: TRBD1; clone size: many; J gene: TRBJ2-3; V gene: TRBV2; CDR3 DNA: TGTGCCAGCAGTGAGCGCTCCCCAGGGGGTTGGCCAGATACGCAGTATTTT; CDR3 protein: CASSERSPGGWPDTQYF
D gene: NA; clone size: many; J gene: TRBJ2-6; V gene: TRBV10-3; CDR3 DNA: TGTGCCATCAGTCAGGGGACTGGGGCCAACGTCCTGACTTTC; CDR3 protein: CAISQGTGANVLTF
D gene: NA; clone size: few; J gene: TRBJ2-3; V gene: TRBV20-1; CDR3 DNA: TGCAGTGCTAGAGATTTGGACTTACACACAGATACGCAGTATTTT; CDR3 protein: CSARDLDLHTDTQYF
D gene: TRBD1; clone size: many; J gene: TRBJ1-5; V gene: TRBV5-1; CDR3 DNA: TGCGCCAGCAGCTCCGGGACAGGGAGCAATCAGCCCCAGCATTTT; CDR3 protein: CASSSGTGSNQPQHF
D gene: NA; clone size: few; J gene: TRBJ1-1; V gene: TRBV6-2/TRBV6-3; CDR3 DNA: TGTGCCAGCATCGGCAGGGTTAACACTGAAGCTTTCTTT; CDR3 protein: CASIGRVNTEAFF